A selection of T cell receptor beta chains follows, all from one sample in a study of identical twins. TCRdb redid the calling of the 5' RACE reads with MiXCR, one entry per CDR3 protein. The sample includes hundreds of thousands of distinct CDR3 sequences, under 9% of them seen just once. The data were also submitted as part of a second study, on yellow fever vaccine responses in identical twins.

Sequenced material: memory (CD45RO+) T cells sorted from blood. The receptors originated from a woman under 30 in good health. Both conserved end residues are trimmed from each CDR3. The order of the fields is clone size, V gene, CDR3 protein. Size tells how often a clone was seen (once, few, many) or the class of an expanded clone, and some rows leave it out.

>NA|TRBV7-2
ASTPPGTGPSGANVLT
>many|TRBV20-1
SADGTSGDSDTQY
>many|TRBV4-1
ASSQDIRNTEAF
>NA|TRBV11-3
ASSAHRGQETQY
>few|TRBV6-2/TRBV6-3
ASSYPRSTSGGASVEQF
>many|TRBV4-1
ASSQDAPGTSDPEQF
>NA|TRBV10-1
ASSVDSMPNYNEQF
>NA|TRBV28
ASRRGSGNYGYT
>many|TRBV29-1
TVTGTGDGQETQY
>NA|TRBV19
ASKDSYSYEQY
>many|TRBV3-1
ASSQPAERAGTIY
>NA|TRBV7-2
ASSLGSLGSTEAF
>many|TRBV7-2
ASSSWSSEGYEQF
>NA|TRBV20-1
SARGGLAGGSYEQY
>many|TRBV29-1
SVSDISSEKLF
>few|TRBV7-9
ASSPQLYGELF
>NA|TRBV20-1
SADSGRDNNEQF
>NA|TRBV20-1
SALDRGRNEQY
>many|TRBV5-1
ASSLPGTSGGYNEQF
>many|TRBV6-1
ASRGGLRESYEQY
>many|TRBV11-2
ASSGQSATGELF
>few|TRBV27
ASTHRGTLANTGELF
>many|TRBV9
ASGEGSSYEQY
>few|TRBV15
ATSAQRGAGGYTGELF
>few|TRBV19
ASRPTLLNYGYT
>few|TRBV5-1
ASSLGSPGNSPLH
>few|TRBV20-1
SARDRGYT
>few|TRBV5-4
ASSLKGEDTQY
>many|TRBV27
ASSLVGTGELF
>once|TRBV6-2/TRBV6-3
ASSRQGRPDTQY
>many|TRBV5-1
ASSADGAYGYT
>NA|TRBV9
ASSGTGAYEQY
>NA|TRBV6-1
ASSTWTEKKEKLF
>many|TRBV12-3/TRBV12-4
ASSPPKSSTDTQY
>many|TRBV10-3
AISERQGDTGELF
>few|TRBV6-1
ASRDEGHPSTEAF
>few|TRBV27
ASTGVTGELF
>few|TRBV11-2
ASSPGGEAHFH
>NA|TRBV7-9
ASSLVRGQAYEQY
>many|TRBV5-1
ASSLGDSEGNQPQH
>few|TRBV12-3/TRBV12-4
ASTLGLGQGTEAF
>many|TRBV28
ASSSLEMRVKTQY
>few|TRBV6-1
ASSPGTSGSSYNEQF
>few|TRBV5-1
ASSSLSWGNEKLF
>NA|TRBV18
ASSPDRSSYNSPLH
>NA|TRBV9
ASSALAGTSGNTIY
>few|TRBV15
ATSRDRSGSSYEQY
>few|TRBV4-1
ASSQEGQGGGYGYT
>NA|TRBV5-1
ASSGGGSQETQY
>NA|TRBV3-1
ASSQDRYRSSYNEQF
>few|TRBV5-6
ASSSVINNEQF
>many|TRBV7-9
ASSRPGSGTDTQY
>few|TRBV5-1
ASSWGQLSSGANVLT